The next 10 T cell receptor beta chains were all read from a single sample in a study of patients and donors after allogeneic stem cell transplantation. TCRdb fed the RT-PCR reads into MiXCR, producing one record per CDR3 protein. The sample yields under 30,000 distinct CDR3 sequences, about 28% seen once. Material: blood, either unsorted or a sorted T cell fraction (not recorded which). The receptors shown here come from a human donor who was either an allogeneic HSCT recipient or a stem cell or donor lymphocyte infusion donor (not recorded which). It is not recorded whose cells these are; they may come from a transplant donor.

This clonotype was found many times. The V call is TRBV12-3 or TRBV12-4, the J call TRBJ1-2, with D perhaps matching TRBD1 (5 bases). Deletions cut 6 bases from V and 4 bases from J, with 18 bases between. The CDR3 totals 15 residues. In DNA form, the CDR3 reads TGTGCCAGCAGCATGGGAGGGGTTAGGTCCTATGGCTACACCTTC. Protein: CASSMGGVRSYGYTF.

This clonotype was seen ten or more times. The V call is TRBV20-1, the J call TRBJ1-4; D is possibly TRBD1 (5 bases). This CDR3 spans 16 amino acids. Germline V gene data show CDR1 as DFQATT and CDR2 as SNEGSKA (reference sequence). V dropped 0 bases and J dropped 6 bases, with 17 bases sitting between them. As DNA, the CDR3 is TGCAGTGCTAGAGATTTCTTGACAGCCACCGATGAAAAACTGTTTTTT. Residues: CSARDFLTATDEKLFF.

This clonotype appeared a few times. The rearrangement links TRBV20-1 to TRBJ2-4, with D possibly being TRBD2 (5 bases). This CDR3 is built from 12 residues. Germline CDR1 DFQATT, CDR2 SNEGSKA (reference sequence). Trimming removed 3 bases from V and 6 bases from J, with 9 bases in between. Here the CDR3 DNA reads TGCAGTGCTAGGGAGAGGGTAAACATTCAGTACTTC. Protein sequence: CSARERVNIQYF.

There are many counts of this clonotype. V and J are TRBV12-3 or TRBV12-4 and TRBJ1-2; D remains unclear. This CDR3 is built from 13 residues. V was cut by 6 bases and J by 0 bases, with 8 bases left in between. This chain's CDR3 is CASSLIANYGYTF. The CDR3 nucleotides read TGTGCCAGCAGCCTTATAGCTAACTATGGCTACACCTTC.

This chain joins TRBV5-1 and TRBJ2-1, with TRBD1 identical over 7 bases. J gave up 4 bases and V 0 bases, and 4 bases lay outside the gene matches. The germline CDR1 and CDR2 sequences are SGHRS and YFSETQ. CDR3 length: 15 residues. The DNA for the CDR3 is TGCGCCAGCAGCTTGGAGGACAGGCCATACAATGAGCAGTTCTTC. It is translated as CASSLEDRPYNEQFF.

This clonotype was found a few times. This rearrangement joins TRBV6-6 to TRBJ1-6; D gene uncertain. Trimming stripped 0 bases from V and 8 bases from J, with 11 bases between. This CDR3 has 15 residues. Germline-derived CDR1 and CDR2 are MNHNY and SVGAGI (reference sequence). In DNA, the CDR3 is TGTGCCAGCAGTTACTCAGGGCCCATATATTCACCCCTCCACTTT. Amino acids: CASSYSGPIYSPLHF.

The chain links TRBV5-6 to TRBJ1-4; D perhaps matches TRBD1 (6 bases). Per the germline V gene, CDR1 is SGHDT and CDR2 is YYEEEE. CDR3 length equals 13 residues. Trimming removed 7 bases at V and 5 bases at J, with 12 bases between. This CDR3 reads CASQRDINEKLFF. The CDR3 DNA is TGTGCCAGCCAACGGGACATAAATGAAAAACTGTTTTTT.

The rearrangement links TRBV28 to TRBJ2-7; D is uncertain. The length of the CDR3 is 15 residues. V gave up 1 base and J gave up 0 bases, with 10 bases separating them. Looked up from germline, CDR1 is MDHEN and CDR2 is SYDVKM. The CDR3 here is CASSLSGTSSYEQYF. The DNA of the CDR3 is TGTGCCAGCAGTTTATCGGGTACCAGCTCCTACGAGCAGTACTTC.

The chain couples TRBV4-3 to TRBJ1-2, with D possibly matching TRBD1 (5 bases). This CDR3 contains 14 residues. Trimming removed 0 bases at V and 4 bases at J, with 9 bases between. Germline-derived CDR1 and CDR2 are LGHNA and YSLEER. The CDR3 sequence: CASSQDRAPYGYTF. The DNA of the CDR3 is TGCGCCAGCAGCCAAGACAGGGCCCCCTATGGCTACACCTTC.

A few counts support this clonotype. V is TRBV6-4 and J is TRBJ1-2; D is undetermined. Trimming took off 4 bases at V and 1 base at J, with 7 bases between the two ends. The length of the CDR3 is 13 residues. Germline CDR1 MRHNA, CDR2 SNTAGT. This CDR3 is CASSVSLNYGYTF. As DNA, the CDR3 is TGTGCCAGCAGTGTGAGCCTTAACTATGGCTACACCTTC.